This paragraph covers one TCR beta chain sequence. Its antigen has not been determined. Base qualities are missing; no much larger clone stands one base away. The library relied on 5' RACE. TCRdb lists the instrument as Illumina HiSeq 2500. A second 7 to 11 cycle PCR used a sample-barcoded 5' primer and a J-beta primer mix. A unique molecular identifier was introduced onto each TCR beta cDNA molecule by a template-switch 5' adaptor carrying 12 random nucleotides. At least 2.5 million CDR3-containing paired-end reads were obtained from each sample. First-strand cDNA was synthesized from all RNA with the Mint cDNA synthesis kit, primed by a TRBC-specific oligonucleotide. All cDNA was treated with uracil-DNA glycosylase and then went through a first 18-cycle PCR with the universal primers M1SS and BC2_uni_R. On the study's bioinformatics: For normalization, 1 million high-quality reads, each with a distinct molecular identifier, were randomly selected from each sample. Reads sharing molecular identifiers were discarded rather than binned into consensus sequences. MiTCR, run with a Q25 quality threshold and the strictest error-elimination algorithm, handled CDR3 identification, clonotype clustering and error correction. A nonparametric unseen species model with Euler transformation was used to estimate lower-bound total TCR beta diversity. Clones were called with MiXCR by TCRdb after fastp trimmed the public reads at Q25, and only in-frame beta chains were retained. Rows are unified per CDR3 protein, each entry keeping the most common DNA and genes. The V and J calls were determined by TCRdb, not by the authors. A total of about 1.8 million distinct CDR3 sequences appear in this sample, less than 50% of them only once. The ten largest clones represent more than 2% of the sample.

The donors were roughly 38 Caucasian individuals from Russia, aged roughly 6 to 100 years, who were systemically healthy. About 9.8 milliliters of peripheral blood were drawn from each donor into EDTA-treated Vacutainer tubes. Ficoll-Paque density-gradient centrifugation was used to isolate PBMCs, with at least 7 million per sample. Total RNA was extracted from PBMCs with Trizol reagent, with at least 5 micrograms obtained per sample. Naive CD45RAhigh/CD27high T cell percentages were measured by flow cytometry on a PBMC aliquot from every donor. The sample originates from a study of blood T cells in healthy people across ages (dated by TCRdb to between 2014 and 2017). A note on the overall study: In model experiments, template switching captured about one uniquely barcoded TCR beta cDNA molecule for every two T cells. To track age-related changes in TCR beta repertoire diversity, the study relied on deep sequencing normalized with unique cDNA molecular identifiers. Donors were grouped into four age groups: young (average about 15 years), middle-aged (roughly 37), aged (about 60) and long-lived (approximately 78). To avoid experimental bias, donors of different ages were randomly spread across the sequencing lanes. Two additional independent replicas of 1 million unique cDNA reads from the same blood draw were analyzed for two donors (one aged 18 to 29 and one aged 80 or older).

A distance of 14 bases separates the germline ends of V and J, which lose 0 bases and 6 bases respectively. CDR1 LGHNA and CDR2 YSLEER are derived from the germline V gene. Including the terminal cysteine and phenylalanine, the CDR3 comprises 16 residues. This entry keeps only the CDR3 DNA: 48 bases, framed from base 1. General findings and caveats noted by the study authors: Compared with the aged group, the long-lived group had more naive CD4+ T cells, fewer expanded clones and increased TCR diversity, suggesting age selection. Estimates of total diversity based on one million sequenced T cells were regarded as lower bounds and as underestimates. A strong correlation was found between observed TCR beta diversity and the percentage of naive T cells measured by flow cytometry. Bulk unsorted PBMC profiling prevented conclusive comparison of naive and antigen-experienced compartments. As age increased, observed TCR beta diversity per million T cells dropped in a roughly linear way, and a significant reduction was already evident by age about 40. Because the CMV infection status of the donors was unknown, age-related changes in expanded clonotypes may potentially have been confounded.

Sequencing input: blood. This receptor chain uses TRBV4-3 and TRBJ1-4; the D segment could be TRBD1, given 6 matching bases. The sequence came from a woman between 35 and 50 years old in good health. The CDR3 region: CASSQDRVGGYEKLFF. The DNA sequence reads TGCGCCAGCAGCCAAGACAGGGTTGGGGGCTATGAAAAACTGTTTTTT.